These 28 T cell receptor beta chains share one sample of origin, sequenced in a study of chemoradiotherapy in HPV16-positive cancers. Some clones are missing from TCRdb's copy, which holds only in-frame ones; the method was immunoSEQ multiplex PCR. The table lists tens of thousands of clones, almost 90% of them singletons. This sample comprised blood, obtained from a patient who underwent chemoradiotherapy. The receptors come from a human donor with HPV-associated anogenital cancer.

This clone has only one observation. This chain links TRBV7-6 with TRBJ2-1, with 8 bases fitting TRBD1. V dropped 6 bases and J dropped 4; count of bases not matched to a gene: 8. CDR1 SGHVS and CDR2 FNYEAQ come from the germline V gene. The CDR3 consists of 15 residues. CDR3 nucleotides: TGTGCCAGCAGGGCCCTTCGGACAGGGTACAATGAGCAGTTCTTC. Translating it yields CASRALRTGYNEQFF.

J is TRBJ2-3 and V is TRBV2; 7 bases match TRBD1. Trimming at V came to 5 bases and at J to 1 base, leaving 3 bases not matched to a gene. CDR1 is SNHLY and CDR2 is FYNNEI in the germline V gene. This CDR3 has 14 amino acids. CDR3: CASSHGQGTDTQYF. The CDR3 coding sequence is TGTGCCAGCAGTCACGGACAGGGCACAGATACGCAGTATTTT.

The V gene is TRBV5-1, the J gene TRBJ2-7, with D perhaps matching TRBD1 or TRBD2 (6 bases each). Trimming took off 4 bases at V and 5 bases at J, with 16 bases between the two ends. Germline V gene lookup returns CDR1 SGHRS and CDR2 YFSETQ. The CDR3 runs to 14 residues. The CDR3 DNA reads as TGCGCCAGCAGCGAGGGGGGCGCACGGCACGAGCAGTACTTC. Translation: CASSEGGARHEQYF.

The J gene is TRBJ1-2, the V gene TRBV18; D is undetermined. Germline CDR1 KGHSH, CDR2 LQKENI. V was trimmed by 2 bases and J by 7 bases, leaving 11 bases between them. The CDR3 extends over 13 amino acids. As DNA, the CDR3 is TGTGCCAGCTCACCAATAAGCGTGGGTGGCTACACCTTC. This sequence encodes CASSPISVGGYTF.

CDR3 sequence reads: CASSYYPGWEPYSNQPQHF. CDR3 in DNA: TGTGCCAGCAGCTATTATCCCGGGTGGGAGCCCTATAGCAATCAGCCCCAGCATTTT. The rearrangement links TRBV7-9 to TRBJ1-5, with D uncertain. The germline CDR1 and CDR2 sequences are SEHNR and FQNEAQ (reference sequence). This CDR3 has 19 amino acids. V was shortened by 4 bases and J by 0 bases, with 22 bases between the two germline ends.

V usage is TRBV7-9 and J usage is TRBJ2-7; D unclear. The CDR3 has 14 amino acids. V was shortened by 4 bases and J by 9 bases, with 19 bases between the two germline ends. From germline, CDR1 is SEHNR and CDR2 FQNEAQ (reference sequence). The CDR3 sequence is CASSSDGYLRGQYF. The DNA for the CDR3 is TGTGCCAGCAGCTCCGATGGCTACCTACGAGGGCAGTACTTC.

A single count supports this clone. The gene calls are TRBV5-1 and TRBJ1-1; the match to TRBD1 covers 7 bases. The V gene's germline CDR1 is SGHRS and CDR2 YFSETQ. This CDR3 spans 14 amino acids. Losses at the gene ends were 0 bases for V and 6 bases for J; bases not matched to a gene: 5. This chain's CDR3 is CASSLGGTVAEAFF. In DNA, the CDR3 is TGCGCCAGCAGCTTGGGGGGGACAGTGGCTGAAGCTTTCTTT.

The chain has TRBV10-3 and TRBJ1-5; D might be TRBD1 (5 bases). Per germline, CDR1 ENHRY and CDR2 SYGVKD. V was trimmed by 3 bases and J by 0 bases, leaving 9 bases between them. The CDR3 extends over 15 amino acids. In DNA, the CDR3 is TGTGCCATCAGTGAAGGGACGGATAGCAATCAGCCCCAGCATTTT. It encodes CAISEGTDSNQPQHF.

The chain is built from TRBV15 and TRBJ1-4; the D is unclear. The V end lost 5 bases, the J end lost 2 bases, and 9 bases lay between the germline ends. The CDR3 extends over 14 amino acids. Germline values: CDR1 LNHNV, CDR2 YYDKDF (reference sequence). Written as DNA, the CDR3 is TGTGCCACCAGCGAGGGCAATACTAATGAAAAACTGTTTTTT. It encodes CATSEGNTNEKLFF.

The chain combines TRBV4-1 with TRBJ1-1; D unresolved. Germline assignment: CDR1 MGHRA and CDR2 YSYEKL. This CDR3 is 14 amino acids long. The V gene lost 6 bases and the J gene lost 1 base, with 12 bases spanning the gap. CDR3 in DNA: TGCGCCAGCAGGGGGATATTGAGGAACACTGAAGCTTTCTTT. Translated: CASRGILRNTEAFF.

The CDR3 reads CASSPWDSPQETQYF. CDR3 DNA sequence: TGTGCCAGTAGTCCGTGGGACAGTCCCCAAGAGACCCAGTACTTC. The chain is built from TRBV19 and TRBJ2-5, with TRBD1 identical over 7 bases. Germline values: CDR1 LNHDA, CDR2 SQIVND (reference sequence). CDR3 length: 15 amino acids. Losses at the gene ends were 5 bases for V and 1 base for J; bases not matched to a gene: 7.

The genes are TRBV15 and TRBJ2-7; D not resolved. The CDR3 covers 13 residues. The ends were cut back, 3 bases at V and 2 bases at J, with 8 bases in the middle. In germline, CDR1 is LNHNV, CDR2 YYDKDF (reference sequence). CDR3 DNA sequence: TGTGCCACCAGCAGCCAGCAGACCTACGAGCAGTACTTC. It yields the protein CATSSQQTYEQYF.

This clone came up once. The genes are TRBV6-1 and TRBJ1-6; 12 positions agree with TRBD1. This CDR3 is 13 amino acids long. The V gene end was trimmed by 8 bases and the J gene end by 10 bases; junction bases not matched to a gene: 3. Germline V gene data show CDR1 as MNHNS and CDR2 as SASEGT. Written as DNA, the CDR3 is TGTGCCAGCCTGGGACAGGGGGCATCACCCCTCCACTTT. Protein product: CASLGQGASPLHF.

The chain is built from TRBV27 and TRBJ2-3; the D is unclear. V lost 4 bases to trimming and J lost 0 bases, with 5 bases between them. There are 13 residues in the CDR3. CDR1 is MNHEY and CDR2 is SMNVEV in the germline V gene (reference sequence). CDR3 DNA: TGTGCCAGCAGTTCAGCTAGCACAGATACGCAGTATTTT. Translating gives CASSSASTDTQYF.

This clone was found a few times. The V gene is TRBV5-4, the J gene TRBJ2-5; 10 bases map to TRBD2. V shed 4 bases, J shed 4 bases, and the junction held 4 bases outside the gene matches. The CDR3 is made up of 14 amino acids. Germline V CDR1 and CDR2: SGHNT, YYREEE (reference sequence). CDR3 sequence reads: CASSPRLAGETQYF. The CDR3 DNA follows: TGTGCCAGCAGCCCTCGACTAGCGGGAGAGACCCAGTACTTC.

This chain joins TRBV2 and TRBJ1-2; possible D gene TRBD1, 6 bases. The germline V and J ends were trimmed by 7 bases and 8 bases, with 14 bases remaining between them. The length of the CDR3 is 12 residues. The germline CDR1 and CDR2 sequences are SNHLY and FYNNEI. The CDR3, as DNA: TGTGCCAGCACCAGACAGGCGGTCGGCTACACCTTC. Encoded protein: CASTRQAVGYTF.

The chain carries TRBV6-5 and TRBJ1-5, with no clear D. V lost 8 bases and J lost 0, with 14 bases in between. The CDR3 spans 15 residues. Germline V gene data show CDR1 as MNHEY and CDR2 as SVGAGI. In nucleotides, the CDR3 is TGTGCCAGCCACCAGAGTGGGTATAGCAATCAGCCCCAGCATTTT. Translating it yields CASHQSGYSNQPQHF.

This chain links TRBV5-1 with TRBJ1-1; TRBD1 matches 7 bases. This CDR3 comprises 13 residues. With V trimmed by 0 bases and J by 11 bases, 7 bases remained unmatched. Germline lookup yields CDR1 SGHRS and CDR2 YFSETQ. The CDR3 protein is CASSLDRGPWAFF. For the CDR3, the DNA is TGCGCCAGCAGCTTGGACAGGGGCCCCTGGGCTTTCTTT.

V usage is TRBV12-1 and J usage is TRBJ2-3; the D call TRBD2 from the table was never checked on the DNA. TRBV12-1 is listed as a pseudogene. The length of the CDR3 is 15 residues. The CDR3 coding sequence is TGTGCCAGCAGCCCTAGCGGGGGGGACACAGATACGCAGTATTTT. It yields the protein CASSPSGGDTDTQYF.

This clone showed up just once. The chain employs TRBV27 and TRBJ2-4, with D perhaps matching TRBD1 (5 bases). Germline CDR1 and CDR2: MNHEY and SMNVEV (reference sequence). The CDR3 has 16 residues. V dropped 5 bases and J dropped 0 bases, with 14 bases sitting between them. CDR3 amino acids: CASSPFRQLAKNIQYF. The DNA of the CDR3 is TGTGCCAGCAGTCCCTTTAGACAGTTAGCCAAAAACATTCAGTACTTC.

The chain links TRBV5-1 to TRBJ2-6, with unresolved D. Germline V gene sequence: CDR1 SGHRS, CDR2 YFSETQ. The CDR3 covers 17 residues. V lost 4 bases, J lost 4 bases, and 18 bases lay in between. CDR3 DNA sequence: TGCGCCAGCAGCCCGGAAGCGTTAGGGATCGGGGCCAACGTCCTGACTTTC. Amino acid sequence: CASSPEALGIGANVLTF. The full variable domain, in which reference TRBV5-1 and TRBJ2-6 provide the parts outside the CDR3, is KAGVTQTPRYLIKTRGQQVTLSCSPISGHRSVSWYQQTPGQGLQFLFEYFSETQRNKGNFPGRFSGRQFSNSRSEMNVSTLELGDSALYLCASSPEALGIGANVLTFGAGSRLTVL.

CDR3 in DNA: TGTGCCAGCAGCTTTAGCGGCGGAACCTACGAGCAGTACTTC. It yields the protein CASSFSGGTYEQYF. The gene calls are TRBV5-4 and TRBJ2-7; TRBD2 might be the D (6 bases). V was clipped by 2 bases and J by 2 bases, with 11 bases between them. The CDR3 contains 14 residues. Germline V gene sequence: CDR1 SGHNT, CDR2 YYREEE (reference sequence).

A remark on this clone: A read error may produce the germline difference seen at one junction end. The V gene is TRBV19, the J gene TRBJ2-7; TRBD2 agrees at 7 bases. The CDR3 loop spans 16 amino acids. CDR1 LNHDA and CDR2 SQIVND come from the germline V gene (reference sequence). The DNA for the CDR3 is TGTGCCAGTAGCATTATGGGGGGGAAACTCTCCCACGAGCAGTACTTC. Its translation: CASSIMGGKLSHEQYF.

CDR3 nucleotides: TGTGCCAGCAGCTTAGCTCCGGGACAGGGGGATAATGGCTACACCTTC. It codes for CASSLAPGQGDNGYTF. The chain has TRBV5-5 and TRBJ1-2; TRBD1 agrees at 11 bases. The CDR3 loop spans 16 amino acids. V was clipped by 2 bases and J by 6 bases; unmatched bases: 9. Germline V CDR1 and CDR2: SGHKS, YYEKEE (reference sequence).

DNA for the CDR3: TGCAGCGTTGAAAGGGGGACGGGACAGGGGGTAACCTACGAGCAGTACTTC. Encoded protein: CSVERGTGQGVTYEQYF. This chain links TRBV29-1 with TRBJ2-7; 11 bases agree with TRBD1. The CDR3 is 17 amino acids. V shed 2 bases and J 2 bases; nucleotides not matched to a gene: 11. CDR1 is SQVTM and CDR2 is ANQGSEA in the germline V gene.

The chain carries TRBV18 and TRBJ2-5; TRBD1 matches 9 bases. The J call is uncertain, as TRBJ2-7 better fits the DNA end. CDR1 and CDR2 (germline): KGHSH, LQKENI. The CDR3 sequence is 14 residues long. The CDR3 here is CASFDRGNSYEQYF. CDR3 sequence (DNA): TGTGCCAGCTTCGACAGGGGGAATTCCTACGAGCAGTACTTC.

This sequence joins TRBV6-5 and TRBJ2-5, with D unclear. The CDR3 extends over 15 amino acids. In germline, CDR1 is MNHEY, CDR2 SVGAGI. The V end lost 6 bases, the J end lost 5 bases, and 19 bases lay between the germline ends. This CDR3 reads CASSPGPPVRETQYF. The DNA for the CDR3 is TGTGCCAGCAGCCCCGGGCCGCCTGTGCGGGAGACCCAGTACTTC.

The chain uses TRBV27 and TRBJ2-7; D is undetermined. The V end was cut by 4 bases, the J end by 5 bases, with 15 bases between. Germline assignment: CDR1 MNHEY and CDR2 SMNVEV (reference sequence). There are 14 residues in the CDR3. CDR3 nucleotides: TGTGCCAGCAGTTCACAATTACGAGTAGACGAGCAGTACTTC. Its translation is CASSSQLRVDEQYF.